One sample yielded the 6 T cell receptor beta chains listed below, sequenced in a study of OX40 agonist ivuxolimab in advanced cancers. The method was immunoSEQ multiplex PCR; TCRdb's version includes in-frame clones alone and lacks a portion of them. The sample has tens of thousands of clones, 80% to 90% seen once; the top ten hold 9.5% to 12%. The input for sequencing was CD4+ or CD8+ T cells sorted from blood, taken in a trial of the OX40 agonist ivuxolimab. Every receptor here comes from an adult with an advanced solid tumor such as melanoma, head and neck, liver or kidney cancer.

V usage is TRBV6-5 and J usage is TRBJ2-1; the D is unclear. Trimming took off 8 bases at V and 6 bases at J, with 17 bases between the two ends. The CDR3 consists of 14 residues. CDR1 and CDR2 (germline): MNHEY, SVGAGI. CDR3 coding DNA: TGTGCCAGCCGACCAGGTGAACCACTCAATGAGCAGTTCTTC. Its protein product is CASRPGEPLNEQFF.

The V call is TRBV9, the J call TRBJ1-1; D is ambiguous. V lost 0 bases, J lost 5 bases, and 8 bases lay in between. Germline-derived CDR1 and CDR2 are SGDLS and YYNGEE. There are 13 residues in the CDR3. The CDR3 reads CASSVAKGTEAFF. CDR3 nucleotides: TGTGCCAGCAGCGTAGCGAAGGGTACTGAAGCTTTCTTT. Complete variable domain (other parts from reference TRBV9 and TRBJ1-1): DSGVTQTPKHLITATGQRVTLRCSPRSGDLSVYWYQQSLDQGLQFLIQYYNGEERAKGNILERFSAQQFPDLHSELNLSSLELGDSALYFCASSVAKGTEAFFGQGTRLTVV.

J is TRBJ2-7 and V is TRBV6-6; D is unclear. CDR1 is MNHNY, CDR2 SVGAGI, per germline (reference sequence). The CDR3 is 13 residues long. Trimming removed 0 bases from V and 3 bases from J, with 6 bases in between. The CDR3 is CASSYSWVYEQYF. CDR3 nucleotide sequence: TGTGCCAGCAGTTACTCCTGGGTCTACGAGCAGTACTTC.

The V call is TRBV6-1, the J call TRBJ1-2; D unclear. The CDR3 consists of 16 residues. V was pared by 0 bases and J by 2 bases, with 13 bases between. CDR1 and CDR2 from the germline V gene are MNHNS and SASEGT. The CDR3 reads CASSEALGRLNYGYTF. The CDR3 DNA reads as TGTGCCAGCAGTGAAGCGCTCGGACGGCTGAACTATGGCTACACCTTC.

The chain employs TRBV28 and TRBJ1-1; TRBD1 might be the D (6 bases). This CDR3 comprises 12 residues. Germline values: CDR1 MDHEN, CDR2 SYDVKM. V lost 10 bases and J lost 5, with 14 bases in between. CDR3 sequence reads: CATAPRGTEAFF. The CDR3 nucleotides are TGTGCCACAGCGCCTAGGGGGACTGAAGCTTTCTTT.

The J gene is TRBJ2-1, the V gene TRBV14, with D perhaps matching TRBD1 (5 bases). Germline V gene sequence: CDR1 SGHDN, CDR2 FVKESK. The CDR3 covers 18 residues. The V end lost 0 bases, the J end lost 3 bases, and 18 bases lay between the germline ends. CDR3 residues: CASSQEWGRWQGYNEQFF. The CDR3 bases are TGTGCCAGCAGCCAAGAATGGGGTAGATGGCAGGGCTACAATGAGCAGTTCTTC.